These 13 T cell receptor beta chains came from one sample sequenced in a study of Tregs in tolerant kidney transplant recipients (dated by TCRdb to between 2018 and 2021). Preparation of the library involved the immunoSEQ multiplex PCR assay. Here the immuneACCESS table is served through TCRdb, limited to in-frame sequences with V and J called. Missing clones are a known gap in these copies; in checked studies unresolved V genes cover under half, and the rest lacks a known reason. The sample table shows roughly 120,000 clones, and about 90% are seen once. The top ten clones comprise around 0.58% of the sample. Source material: CD4+ T cells from blood. The receptors originated from a human donor in good health.

CDR3: CASRPGTPGTGELFF. In nucleotides, the CDR3 is TGCGCCAGCAGGCCAGGGACCCCGGGCACCGGGGAGCTGTTTTTT. The V gene is TRBV5-1, the J gene TRBJ2-2, with D perhaps being TRBD1 or TRBD2 (5 bases each). This CDR3 region has 15 residues. V was shortened by 5 bases and J by 4 bases, with 15 bases between the two germline ends. Germline-derived CDR1 and CDR2 are SGHRS and YFSETQ.

The chain joins TRBV5-8 to TRBJ1-5; 10 bases map to TRBD1. Germline V lookup: CDR1 SGHTS, CDR2 YDEGEE. V was clipped by 4 bases and J by 7 bases; unmatched bases: 5. There are 14 residues in the CDR3. The CDR3 nucleotides are TGTGCCAGCAGCCGGGACAGGGGTCGACAGCCCCAGCATTTT. Residues: CASSRDRGRQPQHF.

The chain joins TRBV6-1 to TRBJ2-7, with D possibly matching TRBD1 (6 bases). Trimming took 5 bases from V and 6 from J, leaving 17 bases between them. Germline lookup yields CDR1 MNHNS and CDR2 SASEGT. CDR3 length equals 14 residues. The CDR3, as DNA: TGTGCCAGCAGTATCACACAGGGAACGACCGAGCAGTACTTC. Its translation is CASSITQGTTEQYF.

The chain couples TRBV21-1 to TRBJ1-2; the table assigns TRBD1, which was not confirmed against the DNA. TRBV21-1 is a pseudogene locus. The CDR3 consists of 14 residues. CDR3 nucleotide sequence: TGTGCCAGCAGCAAAAACAGGGATCTTCATGGCTACACCTTC. It codes for CASSKNRDLHGYTF.

The V gene is TRBV5-1, the J gene TRBJ1-2; D call uncertain. From germline, CDR1 is SGHRS and CDR2 YFSETQ. V lost 0 bases and J 8 bases, leaving 11 bases between the germline ends. This CDR3 region has 13 residues. The CDR3 coding sequence is TGCGCCAGCAGCTTGGACACTCTCGGGGGCTACACCTTC. Translated, it gives CASSLDTLGGYTF.

This sequence joins TRBV5-5 and TRBJ1-1; perhaps TRBD1 as D (5 bases). In germline, CDR1 is SGHKS, CDR2 YYEKEE (reference sequence). Trimming took 0 bases from V and 6 from J, leaving 18 bases between them. The CDR3 sequence is 16 residues long. This CDR3 is CASSLEGKVGYAEAFF. The CDR3 bases are TGTGCCAGCAGCTTGGAGGGGAAAGTCGGTTACGCTGAAGCTTTCTTT.

This chain connects TRBV7-6 to TRBJ2-7; 7 bases fit TRBD2. Trimming removed 5 bases from V and 0 bases from J; junction bases left unmatched: 7. The CDR3 runs 15 residues. Germline V gene sequence: CDR1 SGHVS, CDR2 FNYEAQ. The CDR3, as DNA: TGTGCCAGCAGCCCCACTAGCGAGAGCTCCTACGAGCAGTACTTC. Translation: CASSPTSESSYEQYF.

This chain joins TRBV11-1 and TRBJ2-3; 7 bases are a match to TRBD1. The ends lost 5 bases at V and 4 bases at J; junction bases unmatched: 9. Germline lookup yields CDR1 SGHAT and CDR2 FQDESV (reference sequence). CDR3 length equals 15 residues. CDR3 bases: TGTGCCAGCAGCCCACAGGGGTTTTTGGCAGATACGCAGTATTTT. Residues: CASSPQGFLADTQYF.

In its sample, this clone was seen a few times. V is TRBV5-4 and J is TRBJ1-5; D gene uncertain. V was trimmed by 0 bases and J by 3 bases, leaving 7 bases between them. This CDR3 contains 14 residues. The germline gives CDR1 SGHNT, CDR2 YYREEE (reference sequence). The CDR3 sequence is CASSLEANNQPQHF. In nucleotides, the CDR3 is TGTGCCAGCAGCTTGGAGGCCAACAATCAGCCCCAGCATTTT.

V usage is TRBV15 and J usage is TRBJ2-1, with 7 nucleotides matching TRBD1. The CDR3 length is 17 residues. The germline CDR1 and CDR2 sequences are LNHNV and YYDKDF (reference sequence). The J segment lost 4 bases and the V segment lost 5 bases, leaving 14 bases of the junction unmatched. DNA of the CDR3: TGTGCCACCAGCTTGGGGAAAACAGGGGCTTGGTACAATGAGCAGTTCTTC. The encoded protein is CATSLGKTGAWYNEQFF.

The chain links TRBV30 to TRBJ1-1; D gene unclear. The V gene lost 2 bases and the J gene lost 2 bases, with 6 bases spanning the gap. Per the germline V gene, CDR1 is GTSNPN and CDR2 is SVGIG (reference sequence). The CDR3 is 12 residues long. CDR3 DNA sequence: TGTGCCTGGAGTCGGCCTAACACTGAAGCTTTCTTT. This codes for CAWSRPNTEAFF.

This sequence joins TRBV6-5 and TRBJ1-2; 11 bases map to TRBD1. Germline-derived CDR1 and CDR2 are MNHEY and SVGAGI. J lost 2 bases, V lost 4 bases, and 3 bases had no gene match. This CDR3 region has 15 residues. The CDR3 protein is CASSSRTGGNYGYTF. CDR3 bases: TGTGCCAGCAGTTCTCGGACAGGGGGCAACTATGGCTACACCTTC.

The chain uses TRBV11-2 and TRBJ1-1, with 9 bases fitting TRBD1. CDR3 size: 15 residues. Germline trimming cut 4 bases from V and 1 base from J; bases unmatched to any gene: 4. The germline CDR1 and CDR2 sequences are SGHAT and FQNNGV. The DNA of the CDR3 is TGTGCCAGCAGCTCCCCGGGACAGGGGAACACTGAAGCTTTCTTT. Its translation: CASSSPGQGNTEAFF.